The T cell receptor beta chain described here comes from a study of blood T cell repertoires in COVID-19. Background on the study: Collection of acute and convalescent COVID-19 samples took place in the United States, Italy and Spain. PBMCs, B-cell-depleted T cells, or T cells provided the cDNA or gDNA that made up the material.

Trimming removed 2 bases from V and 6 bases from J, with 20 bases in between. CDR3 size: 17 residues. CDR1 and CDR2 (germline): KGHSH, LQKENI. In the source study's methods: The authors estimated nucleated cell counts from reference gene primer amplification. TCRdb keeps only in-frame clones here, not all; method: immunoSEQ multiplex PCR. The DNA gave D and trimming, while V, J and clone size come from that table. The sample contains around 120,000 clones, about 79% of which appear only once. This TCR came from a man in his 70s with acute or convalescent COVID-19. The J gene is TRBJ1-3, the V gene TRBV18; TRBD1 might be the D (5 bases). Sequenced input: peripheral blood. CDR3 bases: TGTGCCAGCTCACCAGTAATGGGCAGGGCATCGGTAAACACCATATATTTT. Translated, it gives CASSPVMGRASVNTIYF.